This TCR beta chain was documented in a study of T cell repertoires in cytomegalovirus infection. Study-level information: Signatures in public TCR beta sequences pointed to both CMV infection and matching HLA type. Study-wide findings and caveats: Cumulative public TCR beta family frequency identified carriers of CMV plus the relevant HLA.

TCRdb passed the reads through MiXCR, listing each CDR3 protein once. In the table there are around 630,000 distinct CDR3 sequences, about 24% of which are singletons. The sample holds many counts of this clonotype. Its specificity is not known. The CDR3 totals 15 residues. Trimming stripped 1 base from V and 4 bases from J, with 11 bases between. Germline V gene data show CDR1 as MGHRA and CDR2 as YSYEKL. Sequencing was carried out using CD8+ T cells from PBMCs. The chain combines TRBV4-1 with TRBJ1-5; TRBD1 might be the D (5 bases). This receptor was obtained from a human donor in good health (CMV status not recorded). Some clones in this sample may be carry-over from other donors' samples. The CDR3 sequence is CASSQGGRRNQPQHF. Here the CDR3 DNA reads TGCGCCAGCAGCCAAGGGGGCAGAAGAAATCAGCCCCAGCATTTT.